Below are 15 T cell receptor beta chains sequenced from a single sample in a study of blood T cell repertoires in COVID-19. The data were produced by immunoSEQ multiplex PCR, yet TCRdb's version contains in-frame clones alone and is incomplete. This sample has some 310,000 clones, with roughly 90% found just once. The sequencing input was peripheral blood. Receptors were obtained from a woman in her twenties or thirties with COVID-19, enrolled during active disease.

The CDR3, as DNA: TGTGCCTGGAGCATGAACACTGAAGCTTTCTTT. This translates into CAWSMNTEAFF. The chain recombines TRBV30 with TRBJ1-1; no definite D call. Between the trimmed V and J ends, which lost 3 bases and 0 bases, there was a span of 2 bases. CDR3 size: 11 residues. CDR1 is GTSNPN, CDR2 SVGIG, per germline (reference sequence).

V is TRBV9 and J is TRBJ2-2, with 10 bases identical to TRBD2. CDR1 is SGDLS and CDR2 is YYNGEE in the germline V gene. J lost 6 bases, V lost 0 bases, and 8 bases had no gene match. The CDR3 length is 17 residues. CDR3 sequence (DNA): TGTGCCAGCAGCGTAGCTCCCGCTAGCGGGAGATCCGGGGAGCTGTTTTTT. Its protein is CASSVAPASGRSGELFF.

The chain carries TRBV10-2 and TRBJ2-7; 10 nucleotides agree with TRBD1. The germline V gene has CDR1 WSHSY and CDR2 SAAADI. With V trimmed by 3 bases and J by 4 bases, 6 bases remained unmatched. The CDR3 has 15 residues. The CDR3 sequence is CASSDSGQGFYEQYF. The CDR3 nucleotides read TGCGCCAGCAGTGACTCGGGACAGGGGTTTTACGAGCAGTACTTC.

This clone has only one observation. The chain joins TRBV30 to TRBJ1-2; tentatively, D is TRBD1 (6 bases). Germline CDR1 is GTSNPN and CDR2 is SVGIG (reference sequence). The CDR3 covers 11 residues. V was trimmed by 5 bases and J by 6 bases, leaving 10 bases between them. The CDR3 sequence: CAWGQKHGYTF. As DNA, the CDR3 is TGTGCCTGGGGACAGAAACATGGCTACACCTTC.

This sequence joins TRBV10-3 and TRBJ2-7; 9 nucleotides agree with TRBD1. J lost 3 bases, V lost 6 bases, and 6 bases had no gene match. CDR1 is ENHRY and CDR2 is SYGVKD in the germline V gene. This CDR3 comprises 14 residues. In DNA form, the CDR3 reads TGTGCCATCAGAGCCGGGACAGGGTACTACGAGCAGTACTTC. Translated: CAIRAGTGYYEQYF.

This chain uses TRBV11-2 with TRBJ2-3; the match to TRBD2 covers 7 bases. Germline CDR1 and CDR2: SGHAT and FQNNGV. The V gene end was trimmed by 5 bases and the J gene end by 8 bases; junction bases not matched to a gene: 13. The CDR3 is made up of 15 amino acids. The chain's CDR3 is CASSPEGGSYSTQYF. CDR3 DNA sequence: TGTGCCAGCAGCCCGGAGGGAGGGAGTTATAGTACGCAGTATTTT.

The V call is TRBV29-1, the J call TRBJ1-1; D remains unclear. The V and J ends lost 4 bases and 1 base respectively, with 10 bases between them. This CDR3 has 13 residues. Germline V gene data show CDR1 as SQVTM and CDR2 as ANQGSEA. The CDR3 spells CSVVGGRNTEAFF. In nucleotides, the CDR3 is TGCAGCGTTGTAGGAGGGAGGAACACTGAAGCTTTCTTT. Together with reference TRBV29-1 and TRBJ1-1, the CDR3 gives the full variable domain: SAVISQKPSRDICQRGTSLTIQCQVDSQVTMMFWYRQQPGQSLTLIATANQGSEATYESGFVIDKFPISRPNLTFSTLTVSNMSPEDSSIYLCSVVGGRNTEAFFGQGTRLTVV.

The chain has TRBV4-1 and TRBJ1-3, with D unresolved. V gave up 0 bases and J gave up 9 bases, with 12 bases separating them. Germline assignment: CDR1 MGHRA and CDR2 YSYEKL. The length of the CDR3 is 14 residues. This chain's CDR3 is CASSQEDRRTTIYF. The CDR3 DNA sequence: TGCGCCAGCAGCCAAGAGGACCGGAGGACCACCATATATTTT.

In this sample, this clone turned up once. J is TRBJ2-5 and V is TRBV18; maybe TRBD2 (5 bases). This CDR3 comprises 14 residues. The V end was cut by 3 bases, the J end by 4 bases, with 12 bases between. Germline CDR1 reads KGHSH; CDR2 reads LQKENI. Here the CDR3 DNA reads TGTGCCAGCTCACCCCGAGACGGAGGAGAGACCCAGTACTTC. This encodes CASSPRDGGETQYF.

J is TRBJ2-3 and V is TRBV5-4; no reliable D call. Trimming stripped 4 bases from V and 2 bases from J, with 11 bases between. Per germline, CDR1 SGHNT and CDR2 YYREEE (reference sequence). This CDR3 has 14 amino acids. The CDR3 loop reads CASSLPSYTDTQYF. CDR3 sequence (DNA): TGTGCCAGCAGCCTCCCTTCCTACACAGATACGCAGTATTTT.

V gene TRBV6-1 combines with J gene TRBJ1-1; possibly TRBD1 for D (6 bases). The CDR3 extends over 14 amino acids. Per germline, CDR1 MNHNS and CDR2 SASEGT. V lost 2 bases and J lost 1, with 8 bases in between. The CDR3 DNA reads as TGTGCCAGCAGTGAATTGGGACAGAACACTGAAGCTTTCTTT. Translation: CASSELGQNTEAFF.

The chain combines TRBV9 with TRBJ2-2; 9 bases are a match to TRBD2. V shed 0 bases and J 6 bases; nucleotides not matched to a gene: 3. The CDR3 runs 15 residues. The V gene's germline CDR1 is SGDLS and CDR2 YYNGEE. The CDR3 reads CASSVGGLASGELFF. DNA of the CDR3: TGTGCCAGCAGCGTAGGGGGACTAGCTTCCGGGGAGCTGTTTTTT.

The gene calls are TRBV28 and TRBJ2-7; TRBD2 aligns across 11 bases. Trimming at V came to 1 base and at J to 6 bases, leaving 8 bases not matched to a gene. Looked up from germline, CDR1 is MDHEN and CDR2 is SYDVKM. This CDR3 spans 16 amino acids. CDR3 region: CASSLSGTSGPTEQYF. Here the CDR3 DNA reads TGTGCCAGCAGTTTATCCGGGACTAGCGGCCCCACCGAGCAGTACTTC.

The DNA for the CDR3 is TGTGCCAGCAGCTACGGACTCGACTACACCTTC. It codes for CASSYGLDYTF. The chain couples TRBV5-6 to TRBJ1-2, with no clear D. V lost 3 bases and J 10 bases, leaving 10 bases between the germline ends. The germline V gene has CDR1 SGHDT and CDR2 YYEEEE. The CDR3 totals 11 residues.

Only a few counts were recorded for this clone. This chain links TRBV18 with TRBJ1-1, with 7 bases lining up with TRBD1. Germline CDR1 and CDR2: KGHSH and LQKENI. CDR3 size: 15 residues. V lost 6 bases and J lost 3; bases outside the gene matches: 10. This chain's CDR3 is CASSRRGRGDTEAFF. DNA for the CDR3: TGTGCCAGCTCCCGGAGGGGGCGCGGGGACACTGAAGCTTTCTTT. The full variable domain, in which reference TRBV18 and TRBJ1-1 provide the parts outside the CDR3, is NAGVMQNPRHLVRRRGQEARLRCSPMKGHSHVYWYRQLPEEGLKFMVYLQKENIIDESGMPKERFSAEFPKEGPSILRIQQVVRGDSAAYFCASSRRGRGDTEAFFGQGTRLTVV.